This is a list of T cell receptor beta chains from one sample in a study of OX40 agonist ivuxolimab in advanced cancers. Sequencing used immunoSEQ multiplex PCR; TCRdb keeps in-frame clones, though not all of them. The sample holds about 70,000 clones; approximately 84% are singletons and the top ten take 5%. This specimen was CD4+ or CD8+ T cells sorted from blood, taken in a trial of the OX40 agonist ivuxolimab. The receptors shown here come from an adult with an advanced solid tumor such as melanoma, head and neck, liver or kidney cancer. CDR3s include the opening cysteine and the closing phenylalanine or tryptophan. The order of the fields is J gene, V gene, D gene, clone size, CDR3 protein, CDR3 DNA. D genes are given only for firm matches. Clone size, where shown, is once, few, many, or a class for clones that have expanded.

>TRBJ2-3|TRBV7-9|TRBD1|NA
CASSTSTGGRTDTQYF
TGTGCCAGCAGCACTTCGACAGGGGGCAGGACAGATACGCAGTATTTT
>TRBJ2-3|TRBV29-1|NA|NA
CSVDPSTDTQYF
TGCAGCGTTGATCCCAGCACAGATACGCAGTATTTT
>TRBJ1-6|TRBV6-5|NA|NA
CASGIFTGQPLHF
TGTGCCAGCGGAATCTTCACAGGGCAACCCCTCCACTTT
>TRBJ2-7|TRBV19|TRBD1|NA
CASSRTGNGSYEQYF
TGTGCCAGTAGTCGGACAGGGAACGGCTCCTACGAGCAGTACTTC
>TRBJ2-7|TRBV11-2|TRBD1|NA
CASSLGWGTGVSDEQYF
TGTGCCAGCAGCTTAGGATGGGGAACAGGGGTTTCGGACGAGCAGTACTTC
>TRBJ1-2|TRBV9|NA|NA
CASSVGRQIAYGYTF
TGTGCCAGCAGCGTGGGCAGACAGATCGCCTATGGCTACACCTTC
>TRBJ2-7|TRBV6-5|NA|NA
CASSYSQLFRYEQYF
TGTGCCAGCAGTTATTCCCAACTCTTCCGCTACGAGCAGTACTTC
>TRBJ2-1|TRBV6-1|NA|NA
CASSDEGVQYAYNEQFF
TGTGCCAGCAGTGATGAAGGGGTTCAATACGCCTACAATGAGCAGTTCTTC
>TRBJ1-1|TRBV18|NA|NA
CASSPRGYNEEAFF
TGTGCCAGCTCACCTAGGGGCTATAATGAGGAAGCTTTCTTT
>TRBJ2-7|TRBV5-1|TRBD1|NA
CASRYQTGNSYEQYF
TGCGCCAGCAGATACCAGACAGGGAACTCCTACGAGCAGTACTTC
>TRBJ1-2|TRBV19|NA|NA
CASSGRGSSYGYTF
TGTGCCAGTAGCGGGAGGGGGTCGAGCTATGGCTACACCTTC
>TRBJ2-2|TRBV5-1|TRBD2|NA
CASSSAGLAGTGELFF
TGCGCCAGCAGCTCGGCGGGACTAGCGGGGACCGGGGAGCTGTTTTTT
>TRBJ1-5|TRBV15|TRBD1|NA
CATSPDRGNQPQHF
TGTGCCACCAGTCCCGACAGGGGCAATCAGCCCCAGCATTTT
>TRBJ2-3|TRBV10-2|TRBD1|NA
CASSGLTGGTDTQYF
TGCGCCAGCAGTGGACTGACAGGGGGCACAGATACGCAGTATTTT
>TRBJ2-1|TRBV11-2|NA|few
CASSLGDFNNEQFF
TGTGCCAGCAGCTTAGGTGACTTCAACAATGAGCAGTTCTTC
>TRBJ2-1|TRBV4-2|TRBD2|NA
CASSITGIAGSNEQFF
TGTGCCAGCAGCATAACTGGGATAGCGGGGAGCAATGAGCAGTTCTTC
>TRBJ2-3|TRBV27|TRBD1|once
CASRRDSRTDTQYF
TGTGCCAGCCGTCGGGACAGCAGAACAGATACGCAGTATTTT
>TRBJ2-5|TRBV7-3|NA|NA
CASSGGGGETQYF
TGTGCCAGCAGCGGAGGTGGGGGAGAGACCCAGTACTTC
>TRBJ2-7|TRBV7-6|TRBD1|NA
CASGTGPSEQYF
TGTGCCAGCGGGACAGGGCCAAGCGAGCAGTACTTC
>TRBJ2-5|TRBV10-3|TRBD2|NA
CAIKRGGAQETQYF
TGTGCCATCAAGCGGGGGGGCGCCCAAGAGACCCAGTACTTC
>TRBJ1-2|TRBV7-9|NA|NA
CASSLITSGTSYGYTF
TGTGCCAGCAGCTTAATTACGTCAGGGACGAGCTATGGCTACACCTTC
>TRBJ2-7|TRBV6-1|NA|NA
CASSSDPIYEQYF
TGTGCCAGCAGCTCGGACCCAATCTACGAGCAGTACTTC
>TRBJ2-3|TRBV4-3|TRBD2|NA
CASSRTPLAGGDTQYF
TGCGCCAGCAGCCGCACTCCGCTAGCGGGGGGAGATACGCAGTATTTT
>TRBJ1-1|TRBV7-9|NA|once
CASSSPIQGIMGTEAFF
TGTGCCAGCAGCTCTCCGATACAGGGAATAATGGGGACTGAAGCTTTCTTT
>TRBJ2-3|TRBV5-8|NA|NA
CASSLAGVGLADTQYF
TGTGCCAGCAGCTTGGCGGGAGTCGGGTTAGCGGATACGCAGTATTTT
>TRBJ1-4|TRBV7-2|NA|NA
CASSSGVGREKLFF
TGTGCCAGCAGCTCCGGGGTCGGACGGGAAAAACTGTTTTTT
>TRBJ1-6|TRBV13|NA|few
CASSRERYSPLHF
TGTGCCAGCAGCCGAGAAAGATATTCACCCCTCCACTTT
>TRBJ1-1|TRBV5-1|NA|NA
CASSLDGRTAEAFF
TGCGCCAGCAGCTTGGATGGCAGAACGGCTGAAGCTTTCTTT
>TRBJ2-1|TRBV27|NA|NA
CASSWRPWEPGDEQFF
TGTGCCAGCAGTTGGCGACCGTGGGAGCCAGGAGATGAGCAGTTCTTC
>TRBJ2-7|TRBV7-8|TRBD1|NA
CASSFGGQSYEQYF
TGTGCCAGCAGCTTTGGGGGACAGTCTTACGAGCAGTACTTC
>TRBJ2-6|TRBV25-1|NA|NA
CASSNSGANVLTF
TGTGCCAGCAGTAACTCTGGGGCCAACGTCCTGACTTTC
>TRBJ2-1|TRBV19|NA|once
CASSALWDEQFF
TGTGCCAGTAGTGCCCTGTGGGATGAGCAGTTCTTC
>TRBJ1-1|TRBV27|TRBD1|NA
CASSSGYVRDRGNMNTEAFF
TGTGCCAGCAGTTCGGGGTACGTACGGGACAGGGGGAACATGAACACTGAAGCTTTCTTT
>TRBJ2-3|TRBV4-1|TRBD2|NA
CASSPPGLAGRTDTQYF
TGCGCCAGCAGCCCACCGGGACTAGCGGGGCGCACAGATACGCAGTATTTT
>TRBJ1-1|TRBV10-3|NA|few
CAISASPSNTEAFF
TGTGCCATCAGTGCAAGTCCATCGAACACTGAAGCTTTCTTT
>TRBJ2-7|TRBV2|TRBD2|NA
CASSQLAGDEQYF
TGTGCCAGCAGCCAACTAGCGGGAGACGAGCAGTACTTC
>TRBJ2-1|TRBV30|TRBD2|NA
CAWSFGLAMDEQFF
TGTGCCTGGAGTTTTGGACTAGCAATGGATGAGCAGTTCTTC
>TRBJ2-2|TRBV6-1|NA|NA
CASSRNPVGTGELFF
TGTGCCAGCAGCCGGAACCCGGTGGGGACCGGGGAGCTGTTTTTT
>TRBJ2-1|TRBV19|TRBD2|NA
CASSGGLSGSFGSYNEQFF
TGTGCCAGTAGTGGGGGGCTTAGCGGGAGCTTTGGGTCCTACAATGAGCAGTTCTTC
>TRBJ1-3|TRBV6-5|TRBD1|NA
CASSRGTAANTIYF
TGTGCCAGCAGCCGGGGGACAGCGGCAAACACCATATATTTT
>TRBJ2-3|TRBV11-3|TRBD2|NA
CASSLDLLAGRTDTQYF
TGTGCCAGCAGCTTAGACCTACTAGCGGGGCGCACAGATACGCAGTATTTT
>TRBJ1-1|TRBV6-6|NA|NA
CASSYGAQLGNTEAFF
TGTGCCAGCAGTTACGGGGCCCAACTGGGGAACACTGAAGCTTTCTTT
>TRBJ2-7|TRBV6-5|NA|NA
CASSYSSLGQTYEQYF
TGTGCCAGCAGTTACTCGAGCCTTGGACAAACCTACGAGCAGTACTTC
>TRBJ1-3|TRBV14|NA|NA
CASSPGVPGNTIYF
TGTGCCAGCAGCCCGGGGGTACCTGGAAACACCATATATTTT
>TRBJ2-5|TRBV25-1|NA|once
CASGLFRGGRGETQYF
TGTGCCAGCGGTCTTTTTAGGGGGGGGCGAGGGGAGACCCAGTACTTC
>TRBJ2-1|TRBV11-3|TRBD2|NA
CASSNLAGGQVEQFF
TGTGCCAGCAGCAATTTAGCGGGGGGGCAGGTTGAGCAGTTCTTC
>TRBJ1-1|TRBV6-6|TRBD1|NA
CAGSQGGRTEAFF
TGTGCCGGGTCTCAGGGGGGGCGGACTGAAGCTTTCTTT
>TRBJ1-1|TRBV27|NA|NA
CASSLGRRRLNTEAFF
TGTGCCAGCAGTTTGGGCCGTCGAAGACTGAACACTGAAGCTTTCTTT
>TRBJ2-7|TRBV5-4|TRBD1|NA
CAFKQAGGPGYEQYF
TGTGCCTTTAAGCAGGCAGGGGGCCCAGGCTACGAGCAGTACTTC
>TRBJ2-2|TRBV19|TRBD2|NA
CASSRGLAGGFDTGELFF
TGTGCCAGTAGCAGGGGACTAGCGGGAGGGTTTGACACCGGGGAGCTGTTTTTT